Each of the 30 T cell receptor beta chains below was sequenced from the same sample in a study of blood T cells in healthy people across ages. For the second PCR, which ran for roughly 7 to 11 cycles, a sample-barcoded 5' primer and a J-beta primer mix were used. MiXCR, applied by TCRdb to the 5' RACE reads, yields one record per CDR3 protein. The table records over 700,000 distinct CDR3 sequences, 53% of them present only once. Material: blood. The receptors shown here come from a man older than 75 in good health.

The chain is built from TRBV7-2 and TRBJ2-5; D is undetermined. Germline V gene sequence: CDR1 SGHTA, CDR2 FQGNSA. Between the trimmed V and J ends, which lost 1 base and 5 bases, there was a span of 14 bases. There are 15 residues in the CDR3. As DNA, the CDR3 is TGTGCCAGCAGCTTAGGGCCAAACCAGAGGGAGACCCAGTACTTC. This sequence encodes CASSLGPNQRETQYF. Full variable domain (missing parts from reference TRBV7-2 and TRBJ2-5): GAGVSQSPSNKVTEKGKDVELRCDPISGHTALYWYRQSLGQGLEFLIYFQGNSAPDKSGLPSDRFSAERTGGSVSTLTIQRTQQEDSAVYLCASSLGPNQRETQYFGPGTRLLVL.

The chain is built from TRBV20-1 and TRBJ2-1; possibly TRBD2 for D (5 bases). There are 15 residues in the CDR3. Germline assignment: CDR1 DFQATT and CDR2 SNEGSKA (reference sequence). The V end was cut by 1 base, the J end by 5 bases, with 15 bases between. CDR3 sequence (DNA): TGCAGTGCTAGAGGGTGGGCTAGCCTCGACAATGAGCAGTTCTTC. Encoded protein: CSARGWASLDNEQFF.

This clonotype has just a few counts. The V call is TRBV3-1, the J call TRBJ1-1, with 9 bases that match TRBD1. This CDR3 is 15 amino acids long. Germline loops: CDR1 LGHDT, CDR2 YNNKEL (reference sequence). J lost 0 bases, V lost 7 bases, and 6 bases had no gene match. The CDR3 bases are TGTGCCAGCACCCGTGGACAGGGGATGAACACTGAAGCTTTCTTT. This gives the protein CASTRGQGMNTEAFF.

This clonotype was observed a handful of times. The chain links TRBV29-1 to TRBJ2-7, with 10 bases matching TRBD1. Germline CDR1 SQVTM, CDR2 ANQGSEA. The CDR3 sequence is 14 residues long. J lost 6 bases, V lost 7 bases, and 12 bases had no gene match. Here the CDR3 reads CSGIVGTGVFEQYF. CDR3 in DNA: TGCAGCGGGATTGTGGGGACAGGGGTTTTCGAGCAGTACTTC.

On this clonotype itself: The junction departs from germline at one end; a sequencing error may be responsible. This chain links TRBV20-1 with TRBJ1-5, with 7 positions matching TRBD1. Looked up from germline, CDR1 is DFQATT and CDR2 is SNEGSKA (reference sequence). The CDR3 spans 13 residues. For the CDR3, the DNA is TGCGGTGCTTATGACAGGGGCAATCAGCCCCAGCATTTT. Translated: CGAYDRGNQPQHF.

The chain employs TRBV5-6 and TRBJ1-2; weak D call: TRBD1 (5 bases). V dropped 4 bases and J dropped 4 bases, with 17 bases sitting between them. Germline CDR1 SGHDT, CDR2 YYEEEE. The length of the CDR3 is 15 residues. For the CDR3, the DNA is TGTGCCAGCAGCCCGGGGGACCGAGCAATCTATGGCTACACCTTC. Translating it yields CASSPGDRAIYGYTF.

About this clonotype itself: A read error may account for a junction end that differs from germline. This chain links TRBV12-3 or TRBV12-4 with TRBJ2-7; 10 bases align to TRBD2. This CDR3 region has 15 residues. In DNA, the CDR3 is TGCGCCAGCAGCTCCGGGACTAGCGTATCCTACGAGCAGTACTTC. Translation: CASSSGTSVSYEQYF.

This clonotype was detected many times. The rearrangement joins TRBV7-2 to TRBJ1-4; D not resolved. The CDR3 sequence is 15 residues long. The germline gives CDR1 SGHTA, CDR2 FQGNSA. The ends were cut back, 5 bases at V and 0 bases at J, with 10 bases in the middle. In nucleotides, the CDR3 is TGTGCCAGCAGCCGATCAGCCGCAACTAATGAAAAACTGTTTTTT. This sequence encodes CASSRSAATNEKLFF.

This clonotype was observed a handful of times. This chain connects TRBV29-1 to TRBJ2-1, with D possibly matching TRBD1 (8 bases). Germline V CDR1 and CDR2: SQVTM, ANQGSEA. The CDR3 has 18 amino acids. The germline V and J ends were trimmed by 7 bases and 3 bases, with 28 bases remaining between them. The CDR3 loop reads CSAPGDRRRLASYNEQFF. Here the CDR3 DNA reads TGCAGCGCCCCGGGGGACAGGCGGAGACTAGCAAGCTACAATGAGCAGTTCTTC.

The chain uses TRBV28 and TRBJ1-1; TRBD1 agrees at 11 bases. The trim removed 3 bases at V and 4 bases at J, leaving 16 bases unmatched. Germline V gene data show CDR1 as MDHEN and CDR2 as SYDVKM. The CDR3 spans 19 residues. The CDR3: CASSFPTGGQGAGITEAFF. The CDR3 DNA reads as TGTGCCAGCAGTTTCCCAACGGGTGGACAGGGGGCCGGTATCACTGAAGCTTTCTTT.

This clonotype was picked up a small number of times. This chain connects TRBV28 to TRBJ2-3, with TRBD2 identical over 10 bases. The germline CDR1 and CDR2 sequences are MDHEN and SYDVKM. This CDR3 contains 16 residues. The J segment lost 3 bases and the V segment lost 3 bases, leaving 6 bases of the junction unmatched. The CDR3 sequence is CASSFREREGTDTQYF. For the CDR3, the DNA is TGTGCCAGCAGTTTTAGAGAGCGGGAGGGGACAGATACGCAGTATTTT.

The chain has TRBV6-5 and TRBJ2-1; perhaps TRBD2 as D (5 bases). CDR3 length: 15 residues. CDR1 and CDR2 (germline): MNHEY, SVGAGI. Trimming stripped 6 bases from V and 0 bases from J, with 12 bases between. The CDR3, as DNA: TGTGCCAGCAGGCCCCCTGGGAGCTCCTACAATGAGCAGTTCTTC. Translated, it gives CASRPPGSSYNEQFF.

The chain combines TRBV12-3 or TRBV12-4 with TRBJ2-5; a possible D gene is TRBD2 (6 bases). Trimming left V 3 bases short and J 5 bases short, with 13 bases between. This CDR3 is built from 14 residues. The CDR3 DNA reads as TGTGCCAGCAGTTTTCGTGGCGGGGATGAGACCCAGTACTTC. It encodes CASSFRGGDETQYF.

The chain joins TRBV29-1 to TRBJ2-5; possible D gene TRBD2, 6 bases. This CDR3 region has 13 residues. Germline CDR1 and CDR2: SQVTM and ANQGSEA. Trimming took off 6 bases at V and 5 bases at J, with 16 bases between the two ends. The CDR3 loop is CSVGRAGGETQYF. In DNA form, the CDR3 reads TGCAGCGTCGGACGAGCGGGTGGGGAGACCCAGTACTTC. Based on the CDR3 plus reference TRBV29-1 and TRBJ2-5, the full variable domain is SAVISQKPSRDICQRGTSLTIQCQVDSQVTMMFWYRQQPGQSLTLIATANQGSEATYESGFVIDKFPISRPNLTFSTLTVSNMSPEDSSIYLCSVGRAGGETQYFGPGTRLLVL.

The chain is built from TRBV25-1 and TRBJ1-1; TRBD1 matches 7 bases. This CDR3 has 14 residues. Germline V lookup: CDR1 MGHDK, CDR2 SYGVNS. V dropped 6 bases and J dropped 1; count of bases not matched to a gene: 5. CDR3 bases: TGTGCCAGCAGACGACAGGGAGCGAACACTGAAGCTTTCTTT. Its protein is CASRRQGANTEAFF.

CDR3 amino acids: CAISEVSNYGYTF. The CDR3 DNA reads TGTGCCATCAGTGAAGTCTCTAACTATGGCTACACCTTC. The chain carries TRBV10-3 and TRBJ1-2; D ambiguous. Germline lookup yields CDR1 ENHRY and CDR2 SYGVKD. The CDR3 length is 13 residues. V was trimmed by 3 bases and J by 0 bases, leaving 5 bases between them.

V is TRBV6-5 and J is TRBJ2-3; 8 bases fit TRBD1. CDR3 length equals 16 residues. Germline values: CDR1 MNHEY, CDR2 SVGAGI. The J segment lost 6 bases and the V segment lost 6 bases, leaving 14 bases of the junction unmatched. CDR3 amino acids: CASSTGQGRVVDTQYF. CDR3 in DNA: TGTGCCAGCAGCACCGGACAGGGTCGGGTTGTGGATACGCAGTATTTT.

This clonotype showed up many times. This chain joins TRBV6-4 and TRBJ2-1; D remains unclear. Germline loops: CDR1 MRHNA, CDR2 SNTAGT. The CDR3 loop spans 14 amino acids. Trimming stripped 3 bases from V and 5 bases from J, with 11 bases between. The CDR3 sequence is CASSEGEWNNEQFF. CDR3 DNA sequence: TGTGCCAGCAGTGAAGGAGAGTGGAACAATGAGCAGTTCTTC.

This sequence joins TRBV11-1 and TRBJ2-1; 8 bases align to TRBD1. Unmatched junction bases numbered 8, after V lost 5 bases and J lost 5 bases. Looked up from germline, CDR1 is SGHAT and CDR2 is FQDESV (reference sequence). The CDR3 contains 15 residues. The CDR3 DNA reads TGTGCCAGCAGCCCGGACAGGGTGGGTAACAATGAGCAGTTCTTC. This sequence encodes CASSPDRVGNNEQFF.

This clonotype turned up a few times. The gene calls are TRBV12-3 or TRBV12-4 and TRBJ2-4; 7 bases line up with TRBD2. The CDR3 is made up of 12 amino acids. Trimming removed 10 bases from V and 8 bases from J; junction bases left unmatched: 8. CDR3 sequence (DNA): TGTGCCATAAAGCGGGATCAGGACATTCAGTACTTC. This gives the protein CAIKRDQDIQYF.

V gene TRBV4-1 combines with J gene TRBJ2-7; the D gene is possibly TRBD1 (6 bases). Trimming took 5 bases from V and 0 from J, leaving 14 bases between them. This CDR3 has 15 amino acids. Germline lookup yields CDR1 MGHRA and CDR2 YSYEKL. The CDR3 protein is CASSVGGSSSYEQYF. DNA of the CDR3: TGCGCCAGCAGCGTAGGGGGTTCAAGCTCCTACGAGCAGTACTTC.

This chain's CDR3 is CASSLQYRGTSGNDEQFF. CDR3 nucleotide sequence: TGTGCCAGCAGCCTCCAATATCGGGGGACTAGCGGGAACGATGAGCAGTTCTTC. The chain links TRBV3-1 to TRBJ2-1, with TRBD2 matching over 13 bases. In germline, CDR1 is LGHDT, CDR2 YNNKEL (reference sequence). The ends lost 4 bases at V and 8 bases at J; junction bases unmatched: 14. CDR3 length: 18 residues.

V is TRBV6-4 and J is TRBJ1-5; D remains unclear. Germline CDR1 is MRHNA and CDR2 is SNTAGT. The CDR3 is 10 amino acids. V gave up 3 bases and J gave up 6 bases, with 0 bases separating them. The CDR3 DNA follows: TGTGCCAGCAGTGATCAGCCCCAGCATTTT. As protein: CASSDQPQHF.

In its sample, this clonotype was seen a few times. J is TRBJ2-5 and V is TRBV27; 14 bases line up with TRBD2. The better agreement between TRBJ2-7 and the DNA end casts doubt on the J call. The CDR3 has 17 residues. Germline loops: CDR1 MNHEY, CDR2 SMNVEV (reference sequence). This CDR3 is CASSRQPGLAGVREQYF. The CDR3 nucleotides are TGTGCCAGCAGCAGACAGCCGGGACTAGCGGGAGTACGCGAGCAGTACTTC.

DNA of the CDR3: TGCAGCGTTGGAGACAGGGTGGACAATGAGCAGTTCTTC. Residues: CSVGDRVDNEQFF. The chain carries TRBV29-1 and TRBJ2-1; 7 bases match TRBD1. Germline V gives CDR1 SQVTM, CDR2 ANQGSEA. This CDR3 is 13 amino acids long. The J segment lost 5 bases and the V segment lost 4 bases, leaving 5 bases of the junction unmatched.

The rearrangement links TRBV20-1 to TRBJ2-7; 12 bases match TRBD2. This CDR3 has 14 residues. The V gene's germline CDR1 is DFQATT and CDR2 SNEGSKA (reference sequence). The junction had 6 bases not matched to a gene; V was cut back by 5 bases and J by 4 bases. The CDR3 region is CSAVRTSGTYEQYF. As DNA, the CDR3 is TGCAGTGCTGTTAGGACTAGCGGGACTTACGAGCAGTACTTC.

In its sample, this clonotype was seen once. The CDR3 coding sequence is TGTGCCAGCAGTTTGGGGAGCGGGGGCGCAAAGTTCGTAGAGACCCAGTACTTC. Its protein is CASSLGSGGAKFVETQYF. The chain recombines TRBV12-3 or TRBV12-4 with TRBJ2-5, with 8 nucleotides matching TRBD2. The CDR3 extends over 18 amino acids. J lost 4 bases, V lost 3 bases, and 16 bases had no gene match.

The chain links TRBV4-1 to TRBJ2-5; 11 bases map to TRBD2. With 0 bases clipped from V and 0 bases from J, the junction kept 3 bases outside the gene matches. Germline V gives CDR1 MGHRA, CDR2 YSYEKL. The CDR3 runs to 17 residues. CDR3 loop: CASSQDRLAGNQETQYF. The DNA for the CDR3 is TGCGCCAGCAGCCAAGACCGACTAGCGGGAAACCAAGAGACCCAGTACTTC.

CDR3 sequence: CASSLGTSPDTQYF. CDR3 nucleotide sequence: TGTGCCAGCAGCTTGGGGACTAGCCCAGATACGCAGTATTTT. The chain couples TRBV7-3 to TRBJ2-3; TRBD2 aligns across 9 bases. Trimming at V came to 3 bases and at J to 4 bases, leaving 2 bases not matched to a gene. Germline CDR1 SGHTA, CDR2 FQGTGA. CDR3 size: 14 residues.

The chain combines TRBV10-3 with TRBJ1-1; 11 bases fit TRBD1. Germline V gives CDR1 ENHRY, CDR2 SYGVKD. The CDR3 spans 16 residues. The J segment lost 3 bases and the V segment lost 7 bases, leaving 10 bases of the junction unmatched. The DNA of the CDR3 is TGTGCCATCAAGGGGGACAGGGGGAGTACCTACACTGAAGCTTTCTTT. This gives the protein CAIKGDRGSTYTEAFF.